This paragraph covers one T cell receptor (beta chain) sequence. The antigen remains undetermined. The source of the sample is a study of Tregs in tolerant kidney transplant recipients. Germline CDR1 is SGHNT and CDR2 is YENEEA. Trimming removed 0 bases from V and 6 bases from J, with 8 bases in between. The CDR3 runs 13 residues. Study-level points and caveats: This study did not directly address biological reproducibility. Activated donor B cell expansion appeared to reveal the most relevant donor-specific TCRbeta repertoire.

Unstimulated regulatory T cells (CD4+CD25+CD127-), CD4+CD25- non-regulatory cells, CD4 and CD8 cells were FACS-sorted from thawed PBMCs. TCRdb's table, derived via immunoSEQ multiplex PCR, lists solely in-frame clones and lacks some. Among some 69,000 clones, 84% were seen once, and the ten largest hold around 4%. The specimen sequenced was CD4+ T cells from blood. The chain recombines TRBV11-3 with TRBJ1-1, with D maybe TRBD1 (5 bases). This TCR was sampled from a human donor in good health. CDR3: CASSLDRAAEAFF. For the CDR3, the DNA is TGTGCCAGCAGCTTAGACAGGGCAGCTGAAGCTTTCTTT.